This TCR beta chain was recorded in a study of T cells in narcolepsy. At the level of the study: Donors had narcolepsy type 1 or type 2, or were healthy controls. Findings of the study overall: Reportedly, autoreactive clonotypes were serially detected in patients' blood but not controls'. Same-patient CSF and blood CD4+ T cell clonotypes included HCRT-specific and TRIB2-specific autoreactive ones. Autoreactive clone sequences were missing from some blood memory CD4+ repertoires.

Concerning this clone itself: Its antigen is still unknown.

Trimming stripped 2 bases from V and 10 bases from J, with 10 bases between. CDR1 and CDR2 from the germline V gene are GTSNPN and SVGIG (reference sequence). This CDR3 has 11 amino acids. The repertoire was sequenced with immunoSEQ multiplex PCR; TCRdb's copy has only in-frame clones and lacks some. The sample has tens of thousands of clones, roughly 80% seen once. J is TRBJ2-3 and V is TRBV30; D gene ambiguous. The sample taken for sequencing was CD45RA- memory CD4+ T cells from PBMCs. The sequence derives from a human donor with narcolepsy. The CDR3 DNA reads TGTGCCTGGAGTCGGCCCCTTGCGCAGTATTTT. This gives the protein CAWSRPLAQYF. The full variable domain, its missing parts supplied by reference TRBV30 and TRBJ2-3, is SQTIHQWPATLVQPVGSPLSLECTVEGTSNPNLYWYRQAAGRGLQLLFYSVGIGQISSEVPQNLSASRPQDRQFILSSKKLLLSDSGFYLCAWSRPLAQYFGPGTRLTVL.